The 32 T cell receptor beta chains in this list originate from one sample, sequenced in a study of tumor-infiltrating lymphocytes in primary liver carcinoma listed by TCRdb under 2017. Instrument used: Illumina HiSeq 2500. Using a constant-region primer and ProtoScript II reverse transcriptase, TCRbeta-specific cDNA was reverse-transcribed from approximately 500 ng total RNA. The TCRbeta libraries were prepared through three rounds of nested multiplex PCR following a slightly modified ARM-PCR procedure. The first two PCR rounds used multiplex TRBV1-TRBV30 forward primers with a Cbeta reverse primer, each for about 10 cycles. TCRdb reprocessed the public reads (quality trimming at Q25 with fastp, clone calling with MiXCR) and kept in-frame beta chains. Every CDR3 protein is listed once, alongside the most common genes and DNA of its rows. The sample table lists about 180,000 distinct CDR3 sequences, 50% to 75% of them with a count of one. The leading ten clones occupy 70% to 80% of the sample.

TRIzol reagent was used to extract blood RNA from unsorted whole blood, while the DNeasy Blood & Tissue kit provided the germline DNA. Input material: peripheral blood. These receptors all stem from a man in his forties or fifties with primary liver carcinoma and hepatitis B virus infection.

For this clonotype: A read error may account for a junction end that differs from germline. This chain uses TRBV11-2 with TRBJ1-2; a weak D match, TRBD1 (6 bases). The CDR3 runs 13 residues. Germline CDR1 SGHAT, CDR2 FQNNGV. Here the CDR3 reads CASSLGTLGGYTF. The CDR3 DNA sequence: TGTGCTAGCAGCTTAGGGACACTTGGTGGCTACACCTTC.

On this clonotype itself: A much larger clone lies one base from this, so it may be a read error. The gene calls are TRBV6-5 and TRBJ2-2; 7 bases map to TRBD2. Looked up from germline, CDR1 is MNHEY and CDR2 is SVGAGI. The CDR3 contains 16 residues. CDR3 in amino acids: CASSFLAEPNTRELFF. The CDR3 bases are TGTGCCAGCAGTTTTCTAGCGGAGCCGAACACCAGGGAGCTGTTTTTT.

The rearrangement uses TRBV4-2 and TRBJ1-1; D is perhaps TRBD1 (5 bases). The CDR3 is made up of 15 amino acids. V was clipped by 7 bases and J by 6 bases, with 21 bases between them. Per the germline V gene, CDR1 is LGHNA and CDR2 is YNFKEQ. CDR3 region: CASTDEIGGRSEAFF. CDR3 in DNA: TGTGCCAGCACCGATGAGATCGGGGGGAGGTCTGAAGCTTTCTTT.

The rearrangement joins TRBV29-1 to TRBJ1-2, with D maybe TRBD1 (5 bases). Looked up from germline, CDR1 is SQVTM and CDR2 is ANQGSEA. This CDR3 is 11 amino acids long. Trimming removed 4 bases at V and 6 bases at J, with 9 bases between. In nucleotides, the CDR3 is TGCAGCGTTGTGGGGGTTAATGGCTACACCTTC. This gives the protein CSVVGVNGYTF. Supplemented by reference TRBV29-1 and TRBJ1-2, the full variable domain reads SAVISQKPSRDICQRGTSLTIQCQVDSQVTMMFWYRQQPGQSLTLIATANQGSEATYESGFVIDKFPISRPNLTFSTLTVSNMSPEDSSIYLCSVVGVNGYTFGSGTRLTVV.

V gene TRBV6-2 or TRBV6-3 combines with J gene TRBJ2-5; D is unresolved. Germline V gives CDR1 MNHEY, CDR2 SVGEGT. V lost 6 bases and J lost 3, with 14 bases in between. This CDR3 region has 14 residues. CDR3 in amino acids: CASSPTLQEETQYF. The CDR3 region has the DNA TGTGCCAGCAGCCCCACCCTACAAGAAGAGACCCAGTACTTC.

Comment on this clonotype: This sequence may be a read error, since a much larger clone differs from it by one base. The limits of the CDR3 on the DNA are not certain, so only TCRdb's listed CDR3 is given. CDR3 amino acids: CSVVAQGAVEVFF. The gene calls are TRBV29-1 and TRBJ1-1; the table's TRBD1 call for D was not verified on the DNA. The CDR3 length is 13 residues, termini included. Germline CDR1 and CDR2: SQVTM and ANQGSEA.

This sequence joins TRBV5-6 and TRBJ2-3; possibly TRBD1 for D (6 bases). The V end lost 3 bases, the J end lost 1 base, and 18 bases lay between the germline ends. This CDR3 spans 17 amino acids. Per germline, CDR1 SGHDT and CDR2 YYEEEE. This CDR3 reads CASSSLNHHRGTDTQYF. The CDR3 coding sequence is TGTGCCAGCAGCTCTCTCAACCATCACAGGGGCACAGATACGCAGTATTTT.

Details on this clonotype: The junction and the germline gene differ at one end; a read error may be behind it. The chain is built from TRBV28 and TRBJ2-4, with D perhaps TRBD2 (6 bases). In germline, CDR1 is MDHEN, CDR2 SYDVKM. The CDR3 extends over 14 amino acids. For the CDR3, the DNA is TGCCTCCGGAGTTGTGGAGGGTTTAGAAACATTCAGTACTTC. Its translation is CLRSCGGFRNIQYF.

The chain combines TRBV4-2 with TRBJ2-7, with 7 bases matching TRBD2. The last part of the DNA fits TRBJ2-1 better; the J call may be wrong. CDR1 LGHNA and CDR2 YNFKEQ come from the germline V gene. This CDR3 is built from 17 residues. The CDR3 region is CASPKLRVRDYTYEQFF. The CDR3 coding sequence is TGTGCCAGCCCGAAGCTGCGAGTCCGGGACTACACCTACGAGCAGTTCTTC.

Concerning this clonotype: The junction does not match germline at one end; this may be a read error. The DNA for the CDR3 is TGCAGCGTTGAAGGGACGGTGGGGAATGTGCAGTTCTTC. Protein product: CSVEGTVGNVQFF. The J gene is TRBJ2-1, the V gene TRBV29-1; D gene ambiguous. The length of the CDR3 is 13 residues. CDR1 is SQVTM, CDR2 ANQGSEA, per germline.

Concerning this clonotype itself: Without the conserved terminal phenylalanine or tryptophan, this CDR3 likely stems from a read error. The chain recombines TRBV11-3 with TRBJ1-1; D remains unclear. CDR1 is SGHNT and CDR2 is YENEEA in the germline V gene. Trimming shortened V by 0 bases and J by 4 bases, and 15 bases separated the two germline ends. This CDR3 region has 16 residues. CDR3 nucleotide sequence: TGTGCCAGCAGCTTAGATATTCAGGCCTCGAGCACTGAAGCTTTCATT. Residues: CASSLDIQASSTEAFI.

In its sample, this clonotype was seen once. A much larger clone lies one base from this, so it may be a read error. The chain couples TRBV11-2 to TRBJ2-3; D may be TRBD2 (6 bases). V lost 5 bases and J 4 bases, leaving 16 bases between the germline ends. Germline V CDR1 and CDR2: SGHAT, FQNNGV. CDR3 length equals 15 residues. CDR3 loop: CASSNPSVSSDTQYF. The CDR3 DNA reads as TGTGCCAGCAGCAATCCTAGCGTGAGCTCAGATACGCAGTATTTT.

The rearrangement links TRBV11-2 to TRBJ2-3; 9 nucleotides align to TRBD2. The CDR3 runs to 16 residues. Germline V CDR1 and CDR2: SGHAT, FQNNGV. V shed 6 bases, J shed 6 bases, and the junction held 13 bases outside the gene matches. The CDR3 sequence: CASRQGLAGGFDTQYF. The CDR3 coding sequence is TGTGCCAGCAGGCAGGGACTAGCCGGAGGTTTCGATACGCAGTATTTT.

This clonotype was seen only a few times. The rearrangement uses TRBV29-1 and TRBJ2-5, with 7 bases that match TRBD2. Germline V gene lookup returns CDR1 SQVTM and CDR2 ANQGSEA. J lost 6 bases, V lost 4 bases, and 5 bases had no gene match. The CDR3 consists of 12 residues. The CDR3 bases are TGCAGCGTTGTCTTGGGGGGGAAGACCCAGTACTTC. The encoded protein is CSVVLGGKTQYF.

Comments on this clonotype: This may stem from a read error, because a much larger clone lies one nucleotide away. This chain joins TRBV11-2 and TRBJ1-5, with D hard to call. Trimming pared 0 bases from V and 3 bases from J, leaving 12 bases between. The CDR3 consists of 16 residues. Germline CDR1 reads SGHAT; CDR2 reads FQNNGV. CDR3 sequence reads: CASSLDWEAINQPQHF. For the CDR3, the DNA is TGTGCCAGCAGCTTAGACTGGGAAGCTATCAATCAGCCCCAGCATTTT.

The genes are TRBV11-2 and TRBJ2-3, with 9 bases fitting TRBD2. V lost 10 bases to trimming and J lost 5 bases; unmatched junction nucleotides: 19. The CDR3 totals 17 residues. From germline, CDR1 is SGHAT and CDR2 FQNNGV. CDR3 nucleotides: TGTGCCACCATCTTAAGTTTCCTAGCGGGATTACTAGATACGCAGTATTTT. Its protein product is CATILSFLAGLLDTQYF.

The rearrangement uses TRBV29-1 and TRBJ2-7, with 7 nucleotides matching TRBD2. The CDR3 is 13 residues long. The V gene end was trimmed by 8 bases and the J gene end by 5 bases; junction bases not matched to a gene: 12. The V gene's germline CDR1 is SQVTM and CDR2 ANQGSEA. The CDR3 region has the DNA TGCAGCTTTGCCCGGGGGGAGCTGAACGAGCAGTACTTC. Protein sequence: CSFARGELNEQYF.

As for this clonotype: The CDR3 does not end in the conserved phenylalanine or tryptophan, so this is likely a read error. The chain recombines TRBV29-1 with TRBJ2-3; possibly TRBD1 for D (6 bases). The V gene's germline CDR1 is SQVTM and CDR2 ANQGSEA. The CDR3 covers 13 residues. Trimming removed 6 bases from V and 4 bases from J, with 14 bases in between. CDR3 DNA sequence: TGCAGCGTCCTACAGGGAGACTCAGATACGCAGTATTCT. It translates to CSVLQGDSDTQYS.

This clonotype was detected many times. V usage is TRBV4-1 and J usage is TRBJ1-5; possibly TRBD1 for D (6 bases). Germline V lookup: CDR1 MGHRA, CDR2 YSYEKL. V was clipped by 0 bases and J by 0 bases, with 9 bases between them. The CDR3 is 16 residues long. The DNA of the CDR3 is TGCGCCAGCAGCCAAGAAGGGGGTAATAGCAATCAGCCCCAGCATTTT. It translates to CASSQEGGNSNQPQHF.

There are a few counts of this clonotype. A read error may produce the germline difference seen at one junction end. This chain joins TRBV29-1 and TRBJ2-1; D is unclear. The length of the CDR3 is 14 residues. Germline V gene data show CDR1 as SQVTM and CDR2 as ANQGSEA. The CDR3 bases are TGCAGCGTTGGGCAACATCTGAGAAGGGATGAGCATTTCTTC. It codes for CSVGQHLRRDEHFF.

This clonotype was counted a single time. V gene TRBV11-2 combines with J gene TRBJ1-2; TRBD1 is a possible D gene (5 bases). The CDR3 is 14 amino acids. Per the germline V gene, CDR1 is SGHAT and CDR2 is FQNNGV. Trimming stripped 1 base from V and 12 bases from J, with 18 bases between. Here the CDR3 DNA reads TGTGCCAGCAGCTTAGGGGCGGGGGTGCGAGGCAACACCTTC. Translating gives CASSLGAGVRGNTF.

On this clonotype: A much larger clone sits a single nucleotide away, making a read error possible. This chain links TRBV11-3 with TRBJ2-3, with D unclear. The germline V gene has CDR1 SGHNT and CDR2 YENEEA. The CDR3 covers 15 residues. DNA of the CDR3: TGTGCCAGGAGCTTGACCGGGTCTAGCACAGATACGCAGTATTTT. This sequence encodes CARSLTGSSTDTQYF.

Comment on this clonotype: Given the absence of the conserved phenylalanine or tryptophan at the CDR3 end, a read error is likely. V is TRBV12-3 or TRBV12-4 and J is TRBJ2-2; TRBD1 agrees at 9 bases. CDR3 length: 15 residues. V dropped 7 bases and J dropped 2; count of bases not matched to a gene: 5. The CDR3 DNA sequence: TGTGCCAGCACCCGGGACAGGGTAAACACCGGGGAGCTGTTTTCT. Protein: CASTRDRVNTGELFS.

About this clonotype itself: A read error is possible here, since a much larger clone lies one base away. V and J are TRBV11-2 and TRBJ1-2; TRBD1 aligns across 8 bases. The germline V gene has CDR1 SGHAT and CDR2 FQNNGV. The CDR3 totals 15 residues. DNA for the CDR3: TGTGCCAACAGCCATACGCAGGGGGCTTACTATGGCTACACCTTC. Protein: CANSHTQGAYYGYTF.

This clonotype appeared many times. The J gene is TRBJ2-7, the V gene TRBV11-2, with 10 positions matching TRBD2. Germline V gives CDR1 SGHAT, CDR2 FQNNGV. The CDR3 extends over 15 amino acids. V shed 5 bases, J shed 0 bases, and the junction held 4 bases outside the gene matches. In DNA form, the CDR3 reads TGTGCCAGCAGCCTAACTAGCGGGGTCTCCTACGAGCAGTACTTC. The encoded protein is CASSLTSGVSYEQYF. The variable domain in full, with the rest retrieved from reference TRBV11-2 and TRBJ2-7, is EAGVAQSPRYKIIEKRQSVAFWCNPISGHATLYWYQQILGQGPKLLIQFQNNGVVDDSQLPKDRFSAERLKGVDSTLKIQPAKLEDSAVYLCASSLTSGVSYEQYFGPGTRLTVT.

The chain links TRBV12-3 or TRBV12-4 to TRBJ2-2, with no clear D. The CDR3 consists of 13 residues. V gave up 2 bases and J gave up 8 bases, with 9 bases separating them. The CDR3 is CASSLQIGGELFF. The CDR3 nucleotides read TGTGCCAGCAGTTTACAGATAGGGGGGGAGCTGTTTTTT.

This clonotype was picked up a small number of times. The chain carries TRBV6-1 and TRBJ1-2; 7 nucleotides match TRBD1. The CDR3 spans 13 residues. V dropped 1 base and J dropped 14; count of bases not matched to a gene: 10. In germline, CDR1 is MNHNS, CDR2 SASEGT. The CDR3 DNA reads TGTGCCAGCAGTGAAGTGGGGGACAGCCCTTTTACCTTC. Translated: CASSEVGDSPFTF.

This clonotype was seen once. A much larger clone is a single base away; this may be a read error. As the CDR3 is not closed by the conserved phenylalanine or tryptophan, this likely results from a read error. The rearrangement uses TRBV6-1 and TRBJ2-2, with unresolved D. Germline values: CDR1 MNHNS, CDR2 SASEGT. V was clipped by 2 bases and J by 8 bases, with 9 bases between them. This CDR3 contains 13 residues. The CDR3 here is CASSEHGAGELFL. For the CDR3, the DNA is TGTGCCAGCAGTGAACACGGAGCAGGGGAGCTGTTTCTT.

A remark on this clonotype: Relative to the germline gene, one junction end is altered; a read error may explain this. The gene calls are TRBV6-1 and TRBJ1-1; no definite D call. This CDR3 comprises 13 residues. Germline CDR1 is MNHNS and CDR2 is SASEGT. The CDR3 loop is CVSKEGVNTEAFF. CDR3 nucleotides: TGTGTCAGCAAGGAGGGAGTGAACACTGAAGCTTTCTTT.

As regards this clonotype: A much larger clone differs by one base, so this may be a read error. The J gene is TRBJ1-2, the V gene TRBV11-2, with 8 bases matching TRBD1. Germline assignment: CDR1 SGHAT and CDR2 FQNNGV. The CDR3 covers 16 residues. CDR3 amino acids: CANSPLRTGSNYGYTF. CDR3 sequence (DNA): TGTGCCAACAGCCCCTTGCGGACAGGGTCTAACTATGGCTACACCTTC.

A few counts support this clonotype. The J gene is TRBJ2-4, the V gene TRBV4-2; D is uncertain. CDR3 length: 17 amino acids. V was pared by 4 bases and J by 1 base, with 17 bases between. CDR1 is LGHNA, CDR2 YNFKEQ, per germline. In nucleotides, the CDR3 is TGTGCCAGCAGCCTCCAGACGCAGGCTCCGGCCAAAAACATTCAGTACTTC. Translating gives CASSLQTQAPAKNIQYF.

The chain has TRBV6-5 and TRBJ2-6, with D possibly matching TRBD2 (5 bases). CDR1 is MNHEY, CDR2 SVGAGI, per germline. This CDR3 has 17 residues. The ends were cut back, 6 bases at V and 1 base at J, with 16 bases in the middle. The CDR3: CASSERLEISGANVLTF. CDR3 DNA: TGTGCCAGCAGCGAGCGGCTCGAGATATCTGGGGCCAACGTCCTGACTTTC.